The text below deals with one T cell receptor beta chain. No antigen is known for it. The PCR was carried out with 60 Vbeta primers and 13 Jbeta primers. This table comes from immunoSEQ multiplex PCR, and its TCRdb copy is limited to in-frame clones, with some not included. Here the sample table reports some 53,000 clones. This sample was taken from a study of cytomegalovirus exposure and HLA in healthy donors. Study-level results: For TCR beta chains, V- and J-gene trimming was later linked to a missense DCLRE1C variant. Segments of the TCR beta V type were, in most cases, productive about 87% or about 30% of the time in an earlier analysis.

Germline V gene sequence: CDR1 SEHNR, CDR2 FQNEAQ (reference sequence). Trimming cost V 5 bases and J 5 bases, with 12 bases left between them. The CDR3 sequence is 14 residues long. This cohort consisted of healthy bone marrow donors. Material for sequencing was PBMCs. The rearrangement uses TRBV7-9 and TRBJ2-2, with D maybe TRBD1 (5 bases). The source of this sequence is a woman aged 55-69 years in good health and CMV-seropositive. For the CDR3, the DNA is TGTGCCAGCAGCGCCCCAGGGTTAACCGGGGAGCTGTTTTTT. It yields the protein CASSAPGLTGELFF.